Below, 24 T cell receptor beta chains from the same sample are listed, as sequenced in a study of T cell responses to AZD1222 COVID-19 vaccine. Assay used: immunoSEQ multiplex PCR; TCRdb lists only in-frame clones, some missing. The sample gives more than 95,000 clones, approximately 85% of which show up once; 4.4% is in the top ten. The specimen was peripheral blood, collected 28 days after the second AZD1222 dose. The receptors stem from an adult who received the AZD1222 COVID-19 vaccine.

This chain joins TRBV5-1 and TRBJ1-1, with 8 bases identical to TRBD1. The V gene's germline CDR1 is SGHRS and CDR2 YFSETQ. V was clipped by 0 bases and J by 3 bases; unmatched bases: 4. This CDR3 has 15 amino acids. The CDR3 region has the DNA TGCGCCAGCAGCTTGGATGGACAGGGAGACACTGAAGCTTTCTTT. Amino acid sequence: CASSLDGQGDTEAFF.

This chain connects TRBV3-1 (or the pseudogene TRBV3-2) to TRBJ2-4, with TRBD2 identical over 11 bases. V shed 0 bases, J shed 0 bases, and the junction held 16 bases outside the gene matches. CDR3 length: 22 residues. Germline V CDR1 and CDR2: LGHDT, YNNKEL (reference sequence). The CDR3 DNA follows: TGTGCCAGCAGCCAAGACGCCTTTTTTTGGCTAGCGGGGGGAGGAGCCAAAAACATTCAGTACTTC. Translated, it gives CASSQDAFFWLAGGGAKNIQYF.

V gene TRBV2 combines with J gene TRBJ2-5; 8 bases align to TRBD2. The germline CDR1 and CDR2 sequences are SNHLY and FYNNEI. The V gene end was trimmed by 3 bases and the J gene end by 3 bases; junction bases not matched to a gene: 12. This CDR3 spans 17 amino acids. CDR3 in amino acids: CASSEGFSGDPEETQYF. The CDR3 nucleotides are TGTGCCAGCAGTGAGGGTTTTAGCGGGGACCCTGAAGAGACCCAGTACTTC.

This chain connects TRBV30 to TRBJ1-4; weak D call: TRBD1 (6 bases). This CDR3 region has 18 residues. The germline V and J ends were trimmed by 3 bases and 0 bases, with 20 bases remaining between them. Germline V CDR1 and CDR2: GTSNPN, SVGIG (reference sequence). The CDR3 loop is CAWRDRDTRFATNEKLFF. CDR3 nucleotide sequence: TGTGCCTGGAGGGACCGGGACACTCGATTCGCAACTAATGAAAAACTGTTTTTT.

V is TRBV5-4 and J is TRBJ2-7; TRBD2 matches at 14 bases. Trimming at V came to 6 bases and at J to 5 bases, leaving 4 bases not matched to a gene. The CDR3 has 14 amino acids. Germline CDR1 SGHNT, CDR2 YYREEE (reference sequence). The CDR3 DNA reads TGTGCCAGCACCGGACTAGCGGGGGGTGACGAGCAGTACTTC. It yields the protein CASTGLAGGDEQYF.

This clone has just one count. The V and J genes are TRBV7-2 and TRBJ2-2, with TRBD1 matching over 9 bases. Trimming cost V 4 bases and J 6 bases; bases outside gene matches: 6. CDR3 length: 15 amino acids. Germline CDR1 is SGHTA and CDR2 is FQGNSA. The CDR3 DNA is TGTGCCAGCAGCTCAAGGACAGGGGTGGCCGGGGAGCTGTTTTTT. Translating gives CASSSRTGVAGELFF.

The V and J genes are TRBV3-1 (or the pseudogene TRBV3-2) and TRBJ2-7; 9 bases agree with TRBD1. The V segment lost 2 bases and the J segment 4 bases; nucleotides outside the gene matches: 3. Germline-derived CDR1 and CDR2 are LGHDT and YNNKEL (reference sequence). The CDR3 is 14 residues long. CDR3 amino acids: CASSQTTGGYEQYF. The CDR3 DNA sequence: TGTGCCAGCAGCCAAACGACAGGGGGGTACGAGCAGTACTTC.

This clone was detected only once. The chain combines TRBV28 with TRBJ1-5; D gene ambiguous. This CDR3 is 13 amino acids long. Trimming cost V 10 bases and J 3 bases, with 13 bases left between them. CDR1 and CDR2 from the germline V gene are MDHEN and SYDVKM. CDR3 nucleotides: TGTGCCACGCGCCCGCGTGCCAATCAGCCCCAGCATTTT. Its protein is CATRPRANQPQHF. The whole variable domain, remainder taken from reference TRBV28 and TRBJ1-5, is DVKVTQSSRYLVKRTGEKVFLECVQDMDHENMFWYRQDPGLGLRLIYFSYDVKMKEKGDIPEGYSVSREKKERFSLILESASTNQTSMYLCATRPRANQPQHFGDGTRLSIL.

The chain links TRBV4-1 to TRBJ1-4; 7 nucleotides line up with TRBD1. After removal of 4 bases from V and 8 bases from J, the junction contained 7 bases not matched to a gene. There are 14 residues in the CDR3. CDR1 and CDR2 from the germline V gene are MGHRA and YSYEKL. CDR3: CASSLRQGGEKLFF. The CDR3 region has the DNA TGCGCCAGCAGCCTACGACAGGGAGGGGAAAAACTGTTTTTT.

This chain links TRBV6-5 with TRBJ2-1, with a possible D match to TRBD2 (5 bases). The CDR3 runs 12 residues. Germline V gives CDR1 MNHEY, CDR2 SVGAGI. V was pared by 2 bases and J by 9 bases, with 8 bases between. CDR3 DNA sequence: TGTGCCAGCAGTTACACTGGAGGTGAGCAGTTCTTC. Its protein is CASSYTGGEQFF.

V usage is TRBV19 and J usage is TRBJ1-1, with 8 bases matching TRBD1. The length of the CDR3 is 15 residues. The V gene end was trimmed by 8 bases and the J gene end by 0 bases; junction bases not matched to a gene: 8. CDR1 and CDR2 from the germline V gene are LNHDA and SQIVND (reference sequence). The CDR3 sequence is CASSLQGAVNTEAFF. The CDR3 DNA follows: TGTGCCAGTTCCCTTCAGGGGGCGGTGAACACTGAAGCTTTCTTT.

V usage is TRBV9 and J usage is TRBJ2-7; D unresolved. V was pared by 0 bases and J by 5 bases, with 9 bases between. Germline V lookup: CDR1 SGDLS, CDR2 YYNGEE. CDR3 length equals 13 residues. CDR3 sequence reads: CASSVAPSDEQYF. The CDR3 nucleotides are TGTGCCAGCAGCGTAGCTCCCTCGGACGAGCAGTACTTC.

This rearrangement joins TRBV6-5 to TRBJ1-2; D gene unclear. Germline CDR1 MNHEY, CDR2 SVGAGI. Trimming removed 4 bases at V and 3 bases at J, with 9 bases between. The CDR3 is 13 residues long. CDR3 bases: TGTGCCAGCAGTTCCAAAGCTTACTATGGCTACACCTTC. Protein: CASSSKAYYGYTF.

The CDR3 DNA sequence: TGTGCCAGCAGACGGGACAGCAGAAATGAAAAACTGTTTTTT. Encoded protein: CASRRDSRNEKLFF. The chain employs TRBV2 and TRBJ1-4; 7 bases line up with TRBD1. There are 14 residues in the CDR3. V lost 6 bases to trimming and J lost 5 bases; unmatched junction nucleotides: 6. Per the germline V gene, CDR1 is SNHLY and CDR2 is FYNNEI.

The V gene is TRBV28, the J gene TRBJ2-7, with TRBD1 identical over 8 bases. The junction had 12 bases not matched to a gene; V was cut back by 4 bases and J by 7 bases. Germline-derived CDR1 and CDR2 are MDHEN and SYDVKM. The CDR3 is 15 amino acids. The CDR3 sequence is CASSSGQGSYVEQYF. CDR3 in DNA: TGTGCCAGCAGTTCAGGACAGGGATCCTACGTAGAGCAGTACTTC. Full variable domain (rest looked up from reference TRBV28 and TRBJ2-7): DVKVTQSSRYLVKRTGEKVFLECVQDMDHENMFWYRQDPGLGLRLIYFSYDVKMKEKGDIPEGYSVSREKKERFSLILESASTNQTSMYLCASSSGQGSYVEQYFGPGTRLTVT.

The chain is built from TRBV5-4 and TRBJ2-3; 8 nucleotides line up with TRBD2. The CDR3 covers 16 residues. V lost 2 bases and J lost 5; bases outside the gene matches: 10. The germline gives CDR1 SGHNT, CDR2 YYREEE (reference sequence). In nucleotides, the CDR3 is TGTGCCAGCAGCTTCCACTTAGCGGGGCCAATAGATACGCAGTATTTT. This encodes CASSFHLAGPIDTQYF.

The chain employs TRBV7-8 and TRBJ2-7; TRBD2 is a possible D gene (5 bases). The CDR3 consists of 14 residues. V was trimmed by 5 bases and J by 0 bases, leaving 11 bases between them. Germline V gene lookup returns CDR1 SGHVS and CDR2 FQNEAQ. CDR3 loop: CASSTRGRSYEQYF. In DNA form, the CDR3 reads TGTGCCAGCAGCACCCGGGGTCGCTCCTACGAGCAGTACTTC. Supplemented by reference TRBV7-8 and TRBJ2-7, the full variable domain reads GAGVSQSPRYKVAKRGQDVALRCDPISGHVSLFWYQQALGQGPEFLTYFQNEAQLDKSGLPSDRFFAERPEGSVSTLKIQRTQQEDSAVYLCASSTRGRSYEQYFGPGTRLTVT.

The chain recombines TRBV12-3 or TRBV12-4 with TRBJ1-1; D is perhaps TRBD1 (6 bases). The CDR3 runs to 13 residues. V lost 6 bases and J 3 bases, leaving 11 bases between the germline ends. This chain's CDR3 is CASRKPGDTEAFF. The CDR3 nucleotides read TGTGCCAGCAGGAAACCAGGGGACACTGAAGCTTTCTTT.

The rearrangement links TRBV18 to TRBJ1-5; the match to TRBD1 covers 8 bases. Germline lookup yields CDR1 KGHSH and CDR2 LQKENI. The CDR3 consists of 15 residues. After removal of 3 bases from V and 6 bases from J, the junction contained 7 bases not matched to a gene. The CDR3 reads CASSPDQGAGQPQHF. In DNA form, the CDR3 reads TGTGCCAGCTCACCTGATCAGGGGGCAGGTCAGCCCCAGCATTTT.

V usage is TRBV28 and J usage is TRBJ2-7; a possible D gene is TRBD2 (5 bases). Germline values: CDR1 MDHEN, CDR2 SYDVKM. With 3 bases removed from V and 0 bases from J, the gap between germline ends came to 12 bases. The CDR3 has 15 residues. CDR3 nucleotides: TGTGCCAGCAGTTTCGGGGATGCCCGCTCCTACGAGCAGTACTTC. It translates to CASSFGDARSYEQYF.

The chain carries TRBV7-8 and TRBJ2-2; 7 nucleotides agree with TRBD2. Germline assignment: CDR1 SGHVS and CDR2 FQNEAQ. This CDR3 has 16 amino acids. Trimming removed 8 bases from V and 1 base from J; junction bases left unmatched: 10. The DNA for the CDR3 is TGTGCCAGCCAAGCGTTGCGGGGGAAGAACACCGGGGAGCTGTTTTTT. It is translated as CASQALRGKNTGELFF.

In this sample, this clone turned up once. The gene calls are TRBV7-9 and TRBJ1-4; no clear D gene. There are 14 residues in the CDR3. Deletions cut 6 bases from V and 1 base from J, with 9 bases between. From germline, CDR1 is SEHNR and CDR2 FQNEAQ (reference sequence). CDR3 DNA sequence: TGTGCCAGCAGTCAAGCGGGAACTAATGAAAAACTGTTTTTT. It encodes CASSQAGTNEKLFF. Filled out from reference TRBV7-9 and TRBJ1-4, the complete variable domain reads DTGVSQNPRHKITKRGQNVTFRCDPISEHNRLYWYRQTLGQGPEFLTYFQNEAQLEKSRLLSDRFSAERPKGSFSTLEIQRTEQGDSAMYLCASSQAGTNEKLFFGSGTQLSVL.

The rearrangement links TRBV10-1 to TRBJ1-1, with unresolved D. From germline, CDR1 is WNHNN and CDR2 SYGVQD (reference sequence). With 6 bases removed from V and 0 bases from J, the gap between germline ends came to 8 bases. The CDR3 extends over 13 amino acids. This chain's CDR3 is CASRVKLNTEAFF. The CDR3 DNA reads as TGCGCCAGCAGGGTTAAGTTGAACACTGAAGCTTTCTTT.

J is TRBJ2-5 and V is TRBV27, with a possible D match to TRBD2 (6 bases). Trimming took 5 bases from V and 2 from J, leaving 15 bases between them. Per germline, CDR1 MNHEY and CDR2 SMNVEV (reference sequence). This CDR3 comprises 15 residues. The CDR3 protein is CASSRSWGDQETQYF. DNA of the CDR3: TGTGCCAGCAGTCGCTCCTGGGGGGATCAAGAGACCCAGTACTTC.